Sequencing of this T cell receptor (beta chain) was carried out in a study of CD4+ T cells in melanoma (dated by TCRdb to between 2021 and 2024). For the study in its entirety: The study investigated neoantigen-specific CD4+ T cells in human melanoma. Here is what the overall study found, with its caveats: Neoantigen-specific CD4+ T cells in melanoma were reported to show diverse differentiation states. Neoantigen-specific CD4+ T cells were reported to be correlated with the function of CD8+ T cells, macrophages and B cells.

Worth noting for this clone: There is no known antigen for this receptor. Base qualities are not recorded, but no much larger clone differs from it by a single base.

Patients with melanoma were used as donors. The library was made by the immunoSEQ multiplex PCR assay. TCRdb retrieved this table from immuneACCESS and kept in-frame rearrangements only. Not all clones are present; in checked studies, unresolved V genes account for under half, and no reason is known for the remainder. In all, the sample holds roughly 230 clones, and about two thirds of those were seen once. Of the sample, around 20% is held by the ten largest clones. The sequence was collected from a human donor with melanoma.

CDR3 sequence: CASSFVGQPQHF. The bases are TGTGCCAGTAGTTTCGTTGGGCAGCCCCAGCATTTT. Here the chain combines TRBV19 and TRBJ1-5, with no confidently assigned D gene. V and J lose 5 bases and 7 bases, and a span of 9 bases separates them. Sequences LNHDA (CDR1) and SQIVND (CDR2) are obtained from the germline V gene (reference sequence). There are 12 amino acids in the CDR3, from cysteine to phenylalanine inclusive. The entry retains the CDR3 DNA only, 36 bases that are in frame from base 1.